This TCR beta chain is from a study of OX40 agonist ivuxolimab in advanced cancers. Study context: Each dose-escalation patient presented with hepatocellular carcinoma, melanoma, renal cell or head and neck cancer. With a range of roughly 20 to 79, age averaged approximately 60 years, and 75% to 90% were male.

Assay: immunoSEQ multiplex PCR; the TCRdb copy retains only in-frame clones and omits some. The table lists more than 60,000 clones, roughly nine tenths of them singletons, with 0.8% to 1% in the top ten. This CDR3 is 17 amino acids long. The V and J ends lost 5 bases and 4 bases respectively, with 18 bases between them. Germline loops: CDR1 SGHTA, CDR2 FQGTGA. Here the sequenced sample was CD4+ or CD8+ T cells sorted from blood, taken in a trial of the OX40 agonist ivuxolimab. The chain employs TRBV7-3 and TRBJ2-6; perhaps D is TRBD1 or TRBD2 (6 bases each). This clonotype originated in an adult with an advanced solid tumor such as melanoma, head and neck, liver or kidney cancer. The CDR3: CASSLQYGGPGANVLTF. In nucleotides, the CDR3 is TGTGCCAGCAGCCTCCAGTACGGGGGCCCCGGGGCCAACGTCCTGACTTTC. Filled out from reference TRBV7-3 and TRBJ2-6, the complete variable domain reads GAGVSQTPSNKVTEKGKYVELRCDPISGHTALYWYRQSLGQGPEFLIYFQGTGAADDSGLPNDRFFAVRPEGSVSTLKIQRTERGDSAVYLCASSLQYGGPGANVLTFGAGSRLTVL.